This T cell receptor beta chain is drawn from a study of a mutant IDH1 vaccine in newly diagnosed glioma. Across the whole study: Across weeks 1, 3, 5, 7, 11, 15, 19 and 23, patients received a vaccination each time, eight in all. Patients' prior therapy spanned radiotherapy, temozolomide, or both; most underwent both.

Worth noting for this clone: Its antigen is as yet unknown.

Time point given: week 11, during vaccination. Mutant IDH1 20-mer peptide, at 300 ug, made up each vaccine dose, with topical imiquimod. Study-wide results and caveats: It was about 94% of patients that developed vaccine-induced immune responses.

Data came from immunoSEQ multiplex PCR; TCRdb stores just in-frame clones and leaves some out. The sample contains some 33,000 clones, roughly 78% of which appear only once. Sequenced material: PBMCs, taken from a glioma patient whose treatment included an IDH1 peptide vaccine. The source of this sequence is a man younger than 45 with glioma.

DNA of the CDR3: TGTGCCAGCAGCTTAGGCCCCCAGACCCAAAATTCACCCCTCCACTTT. Its translation: CASSLGPQTQNSPLHF. The V call is TRBV5-5, the J call TRBJ1-6, with D unresolved. V was clipped by 2 bases and J by 7 bases, with 16 bases between them. CDR3 length: 16 amino acids. In germline, CDR1 is SGHKS, CDR2 YYEKEE (reference sequence).